The rows below give T cell receptor beta chains drawn from one sample of a study of T-cell reconstitution after alpha-beta-depleted transplantation in children. MiXCR, applied by TCRdb to the PCR reads, yields one record per CDR3 protein. The data show over 150,000 distinct CDR3 sequences, with around 7% seen just once and approximately 2.9% held by the top ten. Sample: PBMCs from the stem cell graft donor, taken from the stem cell graft. Every receptor here comes from a human donor who donated a stem cell graft to a child with Wiskott-Aldrich syndrome. Each CDR3 is given with its conserved first and last residue. The D gene is left open where the match is weak. Size is stated for part of the rows, as once, few or many counts, or as a class when the clone is expanded.

>.|TRBJ2-3|many|TRBV5-1
TGCGCCAGCAGCTTGGATATTGGACAGAGCACAGATACGCAGTATTTT
CASSLDIGQSTDTQYF
>.|TRBJ2-3|many|TRBV20-1
TGCAGTGCTAGGGAATATATTGTAGATACGCAGTATTTT
CSAREYIVDTQYF
>.|TRBJ2-3|many|TRBV24-1
TGTGCCACCAGTGATTCTAGGGCAGATACGCAGTATTTT
CATSDSRADTQYF
>TRBD1|TRBJ2-7|many|TRBV29-1
TGCAGCGTTGAAGTTTACAGGGGAGTTGAGCAGTACTTC
CSVEVYRGVEQYF
>.|TRBJ1-1|few|TRBV11-2
TGTGCCAGCAGCTTAGATCGTCCAGGGCCGCTAGGGGCAAACACTGAAGCTTTCTTT
CASSLDRPGPLGANTEAFF
>.|TRBJ1-6|many|TRBV3-1
TGTGCCAGCAGCCAAGAGTTAGGGTGGAATTCACCCCTCCACTTT
CASSQELGWNSPLHF
>.|TRBJ1-6|many|TRBV5-1
TGCGCCAGCAGCTGGGGAGCGGGCACTTCACCCCTCCACTTT
CASSWGAGTSPLHF
>.|TRBJ1-1|many|TRBV12-3/TRBV12-4
TGTGCCAGCAGTTTGAGGGGTGTGAACACTGAAGCTTTCTTT
CASSLRGVNTEAFF
>.|TRBJ2-5|many|TRBV20-1
TGCAGTGCTAACCGACCGGAAGAGACCCAGTACTTC
CSANRPEETQYF
>TRBD1|TRBJ1-5|few|TRBV6-2/TRBV6-3
TGTGCCAGCAGTACAGGGGTTTCTCAGCCCCAGCATTTT
CASSTGVSQPQHF
>.|TRBJ1-3|few|TRBV12-3/TRBV12-4
TGTGCCAGCAGACTCAACCTGGGAGGGGGCTCTGGAAACACCATATATTTT
CASRLNLGGGSGNTIYF
>.|TRBJ1-2|many|TRBV4-1
TGCGCCAGCAGGCCTCCAAACAGCCCCGGGGATGGCTACACCTTC
CASRPPNSPGDGYTF
>.|TRBJ2-3|.|TRBV5-1
TGCGCCAGCAGCTTTGCGGCTAGCACAGATACGCAGTATTTT
CASSFAASTDTQYF
>TRBD1|TRBJ1-4|few|TRBV18
TGTGCCAGCGCCCAGACAGGGTTCAATGAAAAACTGTTTTTT
CASAQTGFNEKLFF
>.|TRBJ1-1|many|TRBV5-1
TGCGCCAGCAGCTTACAGCCTAGCAACACTGAAGCTTTCTTT
CASSLQPSNTEAFF